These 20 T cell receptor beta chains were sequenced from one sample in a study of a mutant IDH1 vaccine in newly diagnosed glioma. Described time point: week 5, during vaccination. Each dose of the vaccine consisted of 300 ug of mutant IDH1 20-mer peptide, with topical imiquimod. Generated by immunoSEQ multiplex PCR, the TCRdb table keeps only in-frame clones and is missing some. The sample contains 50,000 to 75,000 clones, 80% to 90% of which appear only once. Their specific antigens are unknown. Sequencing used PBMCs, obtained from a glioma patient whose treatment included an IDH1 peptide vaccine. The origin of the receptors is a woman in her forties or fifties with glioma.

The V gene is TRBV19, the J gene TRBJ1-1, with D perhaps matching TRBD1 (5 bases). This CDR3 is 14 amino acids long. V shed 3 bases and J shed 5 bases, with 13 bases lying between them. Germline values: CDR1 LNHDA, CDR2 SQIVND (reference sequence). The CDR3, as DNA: TGTGCCAGTAGTATCGCCGGGACTCTTACTGAAGCTTTCTTT. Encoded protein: CASSIAGTLTEAFF.

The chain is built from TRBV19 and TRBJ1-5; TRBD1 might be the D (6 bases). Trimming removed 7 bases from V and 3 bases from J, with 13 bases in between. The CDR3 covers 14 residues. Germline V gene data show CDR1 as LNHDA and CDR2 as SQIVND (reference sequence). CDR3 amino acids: CASNDRQANQPQHF. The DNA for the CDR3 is TGTGCCAGTAACGATAGACAGGCCAATCAGCCCCAGCATTTT.

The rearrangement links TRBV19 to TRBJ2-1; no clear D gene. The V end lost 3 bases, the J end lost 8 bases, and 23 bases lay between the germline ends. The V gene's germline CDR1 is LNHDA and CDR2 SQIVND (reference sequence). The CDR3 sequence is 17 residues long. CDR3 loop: CASSISGQAWDGDEQFF. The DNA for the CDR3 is TGTGCCAGTAGTATCAGTGGGCAGGCTTGGGATGGGGATGAGCAGTTCTTC.

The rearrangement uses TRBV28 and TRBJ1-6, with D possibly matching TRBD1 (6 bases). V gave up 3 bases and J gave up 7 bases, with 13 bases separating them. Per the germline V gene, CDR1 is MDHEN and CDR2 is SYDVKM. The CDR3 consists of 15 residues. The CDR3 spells CASSFRTVGNSPLHF. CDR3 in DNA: TGTGCCAGCAGTTTTAGGACAGTAGGCAATTCACCCCTCCACTTT.

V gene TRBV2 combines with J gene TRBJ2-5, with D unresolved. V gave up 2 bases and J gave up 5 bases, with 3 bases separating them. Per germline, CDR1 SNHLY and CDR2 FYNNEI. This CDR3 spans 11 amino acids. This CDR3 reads CASSERETQYF. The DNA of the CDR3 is TGTGCCAGCAGTGAAAGGGAGACCCAGTACTTC.

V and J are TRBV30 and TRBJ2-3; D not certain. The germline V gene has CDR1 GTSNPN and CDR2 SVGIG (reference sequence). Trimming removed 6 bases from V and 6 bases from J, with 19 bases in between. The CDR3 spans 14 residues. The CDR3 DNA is TGTGCCTGCGGTCAGAGTGGGCTCGGGGATACGCAGTATTTT. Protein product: CACGQSGLGDTQYF.

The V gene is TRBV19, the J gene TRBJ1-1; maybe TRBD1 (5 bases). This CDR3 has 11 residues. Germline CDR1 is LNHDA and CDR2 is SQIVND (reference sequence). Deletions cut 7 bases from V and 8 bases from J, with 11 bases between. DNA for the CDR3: TGTGCCAGTATTTGGGCAGGGGAAGCTTTCTTT. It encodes CASIWAGEAFF.

The CDR3 spells CASSLTLLHTDTQYF. The DNA for the CDR3 is TGCGCCAGCAGCTTGACTCTGCTTCACACAGATACGCAGTATTTT. The rearrangement uses TRBV5-1 and TRBJ2-3; D not certain. V was pared by 1 base and J by 2 bases, with 11 bases between. Germline V gene lookup returns CDR1 SGHRS and CDR2 YFSETQ. The CDR3 totals 15 residues.

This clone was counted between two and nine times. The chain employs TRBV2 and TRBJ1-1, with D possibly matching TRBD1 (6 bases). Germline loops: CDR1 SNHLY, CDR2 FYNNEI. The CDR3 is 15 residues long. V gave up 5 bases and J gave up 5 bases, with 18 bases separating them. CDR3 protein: CASSRGGQGWTEAFF. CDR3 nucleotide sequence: TGTGCCAGCAGTCGGGGGGGGCAGGGTTGGACTGAAGCTTTCTTT. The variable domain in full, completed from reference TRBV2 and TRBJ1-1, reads EPEVTQTPSHQVTQMGQEVILRCVPISNHLYFYWYRQILGQKVEFLVSFYNNEISEKSEIFDDQFSVERPDGSNFTLKIRSTKLEDSAMYFCASSRGGQGWTEAFFGQGTRLTVV.

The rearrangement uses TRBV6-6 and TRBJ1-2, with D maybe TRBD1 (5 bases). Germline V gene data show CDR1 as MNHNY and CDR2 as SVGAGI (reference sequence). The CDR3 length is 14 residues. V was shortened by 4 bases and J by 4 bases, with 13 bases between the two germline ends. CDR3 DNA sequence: TGTGCCAGCAGTTGGTTCAGGGAATCCTATGGCTACACCTTC. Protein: CASSWFRESYGYTF.

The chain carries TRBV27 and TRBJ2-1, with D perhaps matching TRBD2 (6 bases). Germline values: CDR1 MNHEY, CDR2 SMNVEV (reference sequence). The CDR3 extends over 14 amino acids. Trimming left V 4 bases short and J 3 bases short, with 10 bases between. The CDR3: CASSSGTVYNEQFF. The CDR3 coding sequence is TGTGCCAGCAGTTCCGGGACTGTCTACAATGAGCAGTTCTTC.

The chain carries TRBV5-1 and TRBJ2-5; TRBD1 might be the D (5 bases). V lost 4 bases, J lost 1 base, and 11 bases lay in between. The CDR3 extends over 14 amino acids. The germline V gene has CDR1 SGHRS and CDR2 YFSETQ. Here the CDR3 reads CASSRQPLQETQYF. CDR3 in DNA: TGCGCCAGCAGCCGACAGCCCCTCCAAGAGACCCAGTACTTC.

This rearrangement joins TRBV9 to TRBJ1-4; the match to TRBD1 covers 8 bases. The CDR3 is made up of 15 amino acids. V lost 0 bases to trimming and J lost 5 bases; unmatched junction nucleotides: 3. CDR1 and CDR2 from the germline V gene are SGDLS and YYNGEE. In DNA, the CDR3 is TGTGCCAGCAGCGTAGCCGCAGGGGGCAATGAAAAACTGTTTTTT. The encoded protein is CASSVAAGGNEKLFF.

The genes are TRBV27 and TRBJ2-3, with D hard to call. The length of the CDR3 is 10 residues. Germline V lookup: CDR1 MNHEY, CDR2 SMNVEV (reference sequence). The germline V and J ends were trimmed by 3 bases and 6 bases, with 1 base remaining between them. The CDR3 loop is CASSFDTQYF. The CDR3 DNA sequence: TGTGCCAGCAGTTTTGATACGCAGTATTTT.

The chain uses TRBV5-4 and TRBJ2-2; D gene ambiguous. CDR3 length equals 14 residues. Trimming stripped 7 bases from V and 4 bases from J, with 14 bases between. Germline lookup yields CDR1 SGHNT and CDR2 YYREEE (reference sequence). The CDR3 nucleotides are TGTGCCAGCCGGTTCGTGGGAACCACCGGGGAGCTGTTTTTT. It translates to CASRFVGTTGELFF.

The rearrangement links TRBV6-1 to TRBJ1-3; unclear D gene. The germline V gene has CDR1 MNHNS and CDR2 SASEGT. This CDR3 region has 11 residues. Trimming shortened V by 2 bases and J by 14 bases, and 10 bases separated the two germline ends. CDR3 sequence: CASSELGGLYF. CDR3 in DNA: TGTGCCAGCAGTGAATTGGGCGGACTATATTTT.

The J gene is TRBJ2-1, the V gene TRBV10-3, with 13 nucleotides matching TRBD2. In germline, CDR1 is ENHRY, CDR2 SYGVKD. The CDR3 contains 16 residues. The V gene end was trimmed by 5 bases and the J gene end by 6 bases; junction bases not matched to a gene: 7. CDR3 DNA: TGTGCCATCAGTCCCGGGACTAGCGGGGTTTCCAATGAGCAGTTCTTC. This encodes CAISPGTSGVSNEQFF.

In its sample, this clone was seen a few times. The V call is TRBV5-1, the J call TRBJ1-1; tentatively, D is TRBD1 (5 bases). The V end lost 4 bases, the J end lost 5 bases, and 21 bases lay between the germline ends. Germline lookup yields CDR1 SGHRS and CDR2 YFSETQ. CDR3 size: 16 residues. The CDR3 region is CASSPEFGGVGTEAFF. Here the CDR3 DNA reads TGCGCCAGCAGCCCGGAATTTGGGGGGGTGGGGACTGAAGCTTTCTTT.

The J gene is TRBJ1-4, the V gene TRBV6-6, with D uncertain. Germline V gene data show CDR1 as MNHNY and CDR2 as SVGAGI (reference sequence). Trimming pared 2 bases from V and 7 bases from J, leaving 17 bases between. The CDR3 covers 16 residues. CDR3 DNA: TGTGCCAGCAGTTACATTGGGCCCGGGCGGGGTGAAAAACTGTTTTTT. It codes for CASSYIGPGRGEKLFF.

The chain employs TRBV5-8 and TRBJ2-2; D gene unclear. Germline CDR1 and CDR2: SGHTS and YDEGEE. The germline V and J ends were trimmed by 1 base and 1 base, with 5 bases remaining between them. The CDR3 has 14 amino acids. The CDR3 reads CASSLRQNTGELFF. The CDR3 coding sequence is TGTGCCAGCAGCTTGCGGCAGAACACCGGGGAGCTGTTTTTT.